The T cell receptor beta chain described here comes from a study of blood T cell repertoires in COVID-19 (dated by TCRdb to 2020 to 2021). Some background on the complete study: Samples covering the acute and convalescent phases of COVID-19 were provided by collaborators in the United States, Italy and Spain. The material from the prospective study consisted of cDNA or gDNA derived from T cells, B-cell-depleted T cells, or PBMCs. The dataset comprised deeply sampled blood TCRbeta repertoires from subjects exposed to, actively infected with, or recovered from COVID-19. The repertoires were released in a freely available public database meant as a resource for research on the immune response to SARS-CoV-2. The samples were drawn from the first 160 participants of the ongoing ImmuneRACE study and from 1,254 subjects provided by 6 global collaborators. Sample metadata almost always included a de-identified subject ID, COVID-19 status, age in years and sex. Where available, HLA class I and class II types were obtained from metadata supplied by the sample provider rather than from assay-based typing. The paper's findings and limits, for the study overall: How much clinical and demographic metadata was included differed by source and by participant, and the metadata was provided uncurated.

TCRbeta CDR3 regions were amplified from genomic DNA by means of the immunoSEQ Assay, a bias-controlled multiplex PCR. For the original study's pipeline: The number of nucleated cells in each sample was estimated from the amplification of reference gene primers within the assay. To quantify the absolute abundance of each unique TCRbeta CDR3 rearrangement, sequence reads were collapsed and filtered. For each sample, productive Simpson clonality was calculated as the square root of Simpson's diversity index across productive rearrangements. TCRdb obtained this table from immuneACCESS and retained in-frame rearrangements with V and J assigned. These tables miss some clones; where compared with another copy, unresolved V genes account for less than half of the shortfall, and the remainder is unexplained. D and trimming were read from the DNA, whereas the V and J calls and clone size are those reported in that table. The sample profile shows 95,000 to 150,000 clones; around 90% of them were found once. The top ten hold around 2.1% of the sample.

Reading the germline V gene gives CDR1 SGHRS and CDR2 YFSETQ. From its cysteine to its phenylalanine, the CDR3 spans 14 amino acids. Of all the DNA, just the CDR3 is kept, 42 bases in frame from base 1. A distance of 9 bases separates the germline ends of V and J, which lose 2 bases and 2 bases respectively. With regard to this clone: Its antigen is not yet known. Nothing much larger sits one base from this clone, and base qualities are not available.

One collaborating source in Seattle enrolled patients while the patients were actively infected and followed the patients over time throughout the course of disease. Whole blood was collected in K2EDTA tubes by collaborating institutions according to the institutions' own protocols. For TCRbeta analysis, collaborators shipped samples as frozen whole blood, isolated PBMCs, or DNA extracted from either of those sample types. Sequencing used peripheral blood. The rearranged chain carries TRBV5-1 and TRBJ2-3, with TRBD2 perhaps the D gene, on 5 matching bases. The TCR comes from a man aged 45 to 65 with COVID-19, enrolled during active disease. In nucleotides, the sequence is TGCGCCAGCAGCTTAGAGGGAGCCACAGATACGCAGTATTTT. Its product reads: CASSLEGATDTQYF. The CDR3 plus the reference TRBV5-1 and TRBJ2-3 genes for the other parts give the full variable domain: KAGVTQTPRYLIKTRGQQVTLSCSPISGHRSVSWYQQTPGQGLQFLFEYFSETQRNKGNFPGRFSGRQFSNSRSEMNVSTLELGDSALYLCASSLEGATDTQYFGPGTRLTVL.